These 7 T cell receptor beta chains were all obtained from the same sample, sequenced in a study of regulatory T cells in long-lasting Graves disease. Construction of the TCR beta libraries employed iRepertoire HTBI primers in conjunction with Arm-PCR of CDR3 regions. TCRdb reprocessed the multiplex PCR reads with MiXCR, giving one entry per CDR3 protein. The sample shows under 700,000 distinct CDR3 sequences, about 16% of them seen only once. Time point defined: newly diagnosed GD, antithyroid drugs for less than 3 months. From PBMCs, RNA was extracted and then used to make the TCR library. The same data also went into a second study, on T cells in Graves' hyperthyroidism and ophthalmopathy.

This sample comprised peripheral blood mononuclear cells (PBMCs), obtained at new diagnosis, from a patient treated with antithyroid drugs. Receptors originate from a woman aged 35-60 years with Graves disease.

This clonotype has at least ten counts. In DNA, the CDR3 is TGTGCCAGCAGTGAGGGACAGGGAAGGTACGAGCAGTACTTC. Its protein is CASSEGQGRYEQYF. This rearrangement joins TRBV6-2 or TRBV6-3 to TRBJ2-7, with 9 bases lining up with TRBD1. Germline CDR1 and CDR2: MNHEY and SVGEGT. CDR3 size: 14 residues. The ends lost 5 bases at V and 4 bases at J; junction bases unmatched: 6.

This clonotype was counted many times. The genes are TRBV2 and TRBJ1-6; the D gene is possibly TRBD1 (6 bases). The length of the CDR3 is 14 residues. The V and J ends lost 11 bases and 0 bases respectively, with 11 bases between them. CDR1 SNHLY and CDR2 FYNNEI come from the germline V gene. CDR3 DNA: TGTGCCGGGGGCCTGAGCTCCTATAATTCACCCCTCCACTTT. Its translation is CAGGLSSYNSPLHF.

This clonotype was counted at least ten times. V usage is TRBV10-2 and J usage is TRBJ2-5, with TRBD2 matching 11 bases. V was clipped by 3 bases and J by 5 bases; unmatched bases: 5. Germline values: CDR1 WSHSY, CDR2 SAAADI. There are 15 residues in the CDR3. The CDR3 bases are TGCGCCAGCAGTGATAGCGGGGGGGCCTTCGAGACCCAGTACTTC. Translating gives CASSDSGGAFETQYF.

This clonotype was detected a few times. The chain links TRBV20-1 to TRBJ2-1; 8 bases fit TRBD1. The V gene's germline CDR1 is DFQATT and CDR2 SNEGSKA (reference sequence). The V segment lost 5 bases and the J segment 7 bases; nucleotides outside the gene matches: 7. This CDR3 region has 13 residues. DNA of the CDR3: TGCAGTGCTTACCAGGGGGCTGGGAATGAGCAGTTCTTC. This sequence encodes CSAYQGAGNEQFF.

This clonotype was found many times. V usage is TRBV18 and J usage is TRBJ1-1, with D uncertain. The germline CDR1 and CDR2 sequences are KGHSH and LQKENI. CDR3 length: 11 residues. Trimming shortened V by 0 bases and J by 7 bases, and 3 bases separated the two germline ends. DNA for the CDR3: TGTGCCAGCTCACCACCGGGTGAAGCTTTCTTT. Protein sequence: CASSPPGEAFF.

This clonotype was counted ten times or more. The CDR3 DNA reads as TGTGCGACCTCCCGGGACGGGACGAGGACAGATACGCAGTATTTT. It yields the protein CATSRDGTRTDTQYF. The chain uses TRBV10-3 and TRBJ2-3; possibly TRBD1 or TRBD2 for D (5 bases each). The V gene's germline CDR1 is ENHRY and CDR2 SYGVKD. The CDR3 runs to 15 residues.

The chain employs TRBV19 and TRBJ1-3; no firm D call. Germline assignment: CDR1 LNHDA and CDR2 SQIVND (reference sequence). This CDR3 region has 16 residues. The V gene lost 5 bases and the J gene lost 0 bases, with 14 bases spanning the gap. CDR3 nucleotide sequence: TGTGCCAGTAGTTCCCGCCGTCTGATCTCTGGAAACACCATATATTTT. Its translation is CASSSRRLISGNTIYF.